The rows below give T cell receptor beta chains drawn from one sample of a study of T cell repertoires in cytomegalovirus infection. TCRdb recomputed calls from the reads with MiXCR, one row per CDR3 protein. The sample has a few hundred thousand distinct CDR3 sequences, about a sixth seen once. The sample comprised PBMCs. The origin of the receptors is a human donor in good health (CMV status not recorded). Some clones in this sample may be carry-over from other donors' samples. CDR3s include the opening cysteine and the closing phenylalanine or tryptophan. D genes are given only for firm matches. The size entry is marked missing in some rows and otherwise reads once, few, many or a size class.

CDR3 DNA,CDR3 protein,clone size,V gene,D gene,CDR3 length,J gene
TGCGCCAGCAGCCAAGTCAAGAGCTCTGGAAACACCATATATTTT,CASSQVKSSGNTIYF,few,TRBV4-1,.,15,TRBJ1-3
TGTGCCAGTTCTGTTCTAGCGGGACCTCAAGAGACCCAGTACTTC,CASSVLAGPQETQYF,.,TRBV19,TRBD2,15,TRBJ2-5
TGTGCCAGCAGCTTAGGATGGCAGGGGGCAAAGCAGTTCTTC,CASSLGWQGAKQFF,many,TRBV7-2,TRBD1,14,TRBJ2-1
TGTGCCAGCAGCGAGAACGATTGGGCTAGGCAGTTCTTC,CASSENDWARQFF,many,TRBV7-9,.,13,TRBJ2-1
TGTGCCAGCAGCTTATTGCCCGGGGAAGTAGATACGCAGTATTTT,CASSLLPGEVDTQYF,many,TRBV7-8,.,15,TRBJ2-3
TGTGCCAGCAGCTTACCAACAGGGGATCAGTACTTC,CASSLPTGDQYF,many,TRBV7-2,TRBD1,12,TRBJ2-7
TGCAGCGTTGCCCTCGGGACATCATGGACCCAGTACTTC,CSVALGTSWTQYF,few,TRBV29-1,.,13,TRBJ2-5
TGCAGTGCTCAGACCCTCCAGGGGGCTTTATACGAGCAGTACTTC,CSAQTLQGALYEQYF,.,TRBV20-1,TRBD1,15,TRBJ2-7
TGTGCCAGCTCACCGAGAGGGCTCAGGGGTACGCAGTATTTT,CASSPRGLRGTQYF,.,TRBV18,.,14,TRBJ2-3
TGTGCCAGCAGCGAGAACTTTCAGGGGGCTGACACTGAAGCTTTCTTT,CASSENFQGADTEAFF,.,TRBV7-8,TRBD1,16,TRBJ1-1
TGCAGTGCCACGGGGGCGGAGGGTGGAAAACTGTTTTTT,CSATGAEGGKLFF,many,TRBV20-1,.,13,TRBJ1-4
TGTGCCAGCAGCCCAGGAGGGGGGGGCCCTGAGACCCAGTACTTC,CASSPGGGGPETQYF,few,TRBV11-2,.,15,TRBJ2-5
TGTGCCAGTAGGGGGACGATCACAGATACGCAGTATTTT,CASRGTITDTQYF,few,TRBV19,.,13,TRBJ2-3
TGTGCCAGCAGCTTAACTTTGCGGGAGGGCATAGAGCAGTTCTTC,CASSLTLREGIEQFF,many,TRBV7-3,TRBD2,15,TRBJ2-1
TGTGCCAGCAGCTTAAGGACCGGACAGGCATCTGAAAAACTGTTTTTT,CASSLRTGQASEKLFF,.,TRBV7-2,TRBD1,16,TRBJ1-4
TGCGCCAGCAGCCCTCGGGGGACGCACACCATATATTTT,CASSPRGTHTIYF,.,TRBV4-1,.,13,TRBJ1-3
TGTGCCAGCAGTTACTCTGGGATTACGTACCCTGAAGCTTTCTTT,CASSYSGITYPEAFF,many,TRBV6-5,.,15,TRBJ1-1
TGTGCCAGCAGCCCGGGACCACGGGAGACCCAGTACTTC,CASSPGPRETQYF,many,TRBV11-1,.,13,TRBJ2-5
TGTGCCAGCAGCCCAAAGAGCTCCTACAATGAGCAGTTCTTC,CASSPKSSYNEQFF,many,TRBV7-2,.,14,TRBJ2-1
TGTGCCAGCAGCTTAGGAGGGAACTATGGCTACACCTTC,CASSLGGNYGYTF,many,TRBV7-2,.,13,TRBJ1-2
TGTGCCAGCTCCCTCGGCAGGGACGGTGAGCAGTTCTTC,CASSLGRDGEQFF,few,TRBV2,.,13,TRBJ2-1
TGTGCCAGCAGCGTAGTAACGAACACTGAAGCTTTCTTT,CASSVVTNTEAFF,.,TRBV9,.,13,TRBJ1-1
TGCGCCAGCAGCCAGGACTGGACAGACTCCTACAATGAGCAGTTCTTC,CASSQDWTDSYNEQFF,.,TRBV4-3,.,16,TRBJ2-1
TGTGCCAGCACCCTCGGGGGGGCTACCACATACTTC,CASTLGGATTYF,few,TRBV12-3/TRBV12-4,TRBD2,12,TRBJ2-5
TGTGCTAGTGGTTTGTTGTCTAGCGGGAGCAATGAGCAGTTCTTC,CASGLLSSGSNEQFF,.,TRBV12-5,TRBD2,15,TRBJ2-1
TGCAGTGCTCCTAAGACAGGGGGGATTGCAGGGCAGTACTTC,CSAPKTGGIAGQYF,.,TRBV20-1,TRBD1,14,TRBJ2-7
TGTGCCAGCAGCCCCGGCCCTGGGGCCACAGATACGCAGTATTTT,CASSPGPGATDTQYF,.,TRBV5-6,.,15,TRBJ2-3